The 23 T cell receptor beta chains given below trace back to one sample, sequenced in a study of shared clonotypes between healthy human individuals. The method was immunoSEQ multiplex PCR; TCRdb's version includes in-frame clones alone and lacks a portion of them. The sample contains millions of clones, roughly 94% of which appear only once. Sequenced material: naive CD4+ T cells sorted from blood. Subset: CD45RA+ positively selected. The receptors here all came from a man aged 18 to 29 in good health.

The chain employs TRBV5-6 and TRBJ2-1; D gene unclear. This CDR3 contains 15 residues. Trimming left V 0 bases short and J 7 bases short, with 14 bases between. Germline values: CDR1 SGHDT, CDR2 YYEEEE. The CDR3 spells CASSLDTGVGNEQFF. The CDR3 DNA is TGTGCCAGCAGCTTGGATACTGGGGTGGGGAATGAGCAGTTCTTC.

This chain joins TRBV15 and TRBJ2-7; D perhaps matches TRBD1 (6 bases). V gave up 5 bases and J gave up 3 bases, with 14 bases separating them. The germline V gene has CDR1 LNHNV and CDR2 YYDKDF (reference sequence). This CDR3 has 14 residues. The CDR3 reads CATSDGTRDYEQYF. CDR3 nucleotides: TGTGCCACCAGCGATGGGACAAGAGACTACGAGCAGTACTTC.

This sequence joins TRBV7-2 and TRBJ2-1, with 10 bases fitting TRBD2. CDR1 SGHTA and CDR2 FQGNSA come from the germline V gene. J gave up 0 bases and V 3 bases, and 11 bases lay outside the gene matches. CDR3 length equals 19 residues. The CDR3 DNA reads as TGTGCCAGCAGCTTCCCCACGGGCGCTAGCGGGAGCTCCTACAATGAGCAGTTCTTC. Translated, it gives CASSFPTGASGSSYNEQFF.

The V call is TRBV5-1, the J call TRBJ1-1, with TRBD1 identical over 7 bases. CDR3 length: 15 residues. V dropped 2 bases and J dropped 3; count of bases not matched to a gene: 7. CDR1 and CDR2 (germline): SGHRS, YFSETQ. CDR3 DNA: TGCGCCAGCAGCTTTGAACCAGGGGGGGACACTGAAGCTTTCTTT. Translated: CASSFEPGGDTEAFF. Based on the CDR3 plus reference TRBV5-1 and TRBJ1-1, the full variable domain is KAGVTQTPRYLIKTRGQQVTLSCSPISGHRSVSWYQQTPGQGLQFLFEYFSETQRNKGNFPGRFSGRQFSNSRSEMNVSTLELGDSALYLCASSFEPGGDTEAFFGQGTRLTVV.

About this clone itself: Other DNA sequences in this specimen translate into the identical CDR3. This chain joins TRBV18 and TRBJ2-7; TRBD1 agrees at 10 bases. This CDR3 is 14 amino acids long. CDR1 and CDR2 (germline): KGHSH, LQKENI. V trimming: 2 bases; J trimming: 6 bases; junction bases outside the gene matches: 4. The CDR3 protein is CASSPGTGVGEQYF. The CDR3 coding sequence is TGTGCCAGCTCACCAGGGACAGGGGTAGGCGAGCAGTACTTC.

This chain connects TRBV5-1 to TRBJ2-3, with TRBD2 matching over 10 bases. The ends lost 2 bases at V and 9 bases at J; junction bases unmatched: 6. From germline, CDR1 is SGHRS and CDR2 YFSETQ. The CDR3 runs to 14 residues. The CDR3 is CASSLAGGPQTQYF. The CDR3, as DNA: TGCGCCAGCAGCTTAGCGGGGGGGCCGCAAACGCAGTATTTT.

A few counts support this clone. This sample also contains other DNA sequences that code for the same CDR3. This chain links TRBV7-9 with TRBJ1-1, with 7 bases that match TRBD1. Trimming at V came to 1 base and at J to 3 bases, leaving 2 bases not matched to a gene. The germline V gene encodes CDR1 SEHNR and CDR2 FQNEAQ (reference sequence). The CDR3 sequence is 14 residues long. CDR3 protein: CASSLGQGDTEAFF. The CDR3 coding sequence is TGTGCCAGCAGCTTAGGGCAGGGGGACACTGAAGCTTTCTTT. Full variable domain (rest looked up from reference TRBV7-9 and TRBJ1-1): DTGVSQNPRHKITKRGQNVTFRCDPISEHNRLYWYRQTLGQGPEFLTYFQNEAQLEKSRLLSDRFSAERPKGSFSTLEIQRTEQGDSAMYLCASSLGQGDTEAFFGQGTRLTVV.

V usage is TRBV5-1 and J usage is TRBJ2-3; D may be TRBD1 or TRBD2 (5 bases each). Germline V gives CDR1 SGHRS, CDR2 YFSETQ. With 4 bases removed from V and 3 bases from J, the gap between germline ends came to 15 bases. This CDR3 is built from 15 residues. CDR3 region: CASSVRDGVTDTQYF. CDR3 nucleotides: TGCGCCAGCAGCGTCCGGGACGGAGTTACAGATACGCAGTATTTT. The whole variable domain, filled in from reference TRBV5-1 and TRBJ2-3, reads KAGVTQTPRYLIKTRGQQVTLSCSPISGHRSVSWYQQTPGQGLQFLFEYFSETQRNKGNFPGRFSGRQFSNSRSEMNVSTLELGDSALYLCASSVRDGVTDTQYFGPGTRLTVL.

This chain links TRBV6-1 with TRBJ1-4, with 12 bases matching TRBD1. The CDR3 contains 15 residues. Germline V gives CDR1 MNHNS, CDR2 SASEGT. The ends lost 8 bases at V and 6 bases at J; junction bases unmatched: 7. DNA for the CDR3: TGTGCCAGCGCATTCGGGACAGGGGGCGATGAAAAACTGTTTTTT. Its translation: CASAFGTGGDEKLFF.

Written as DNA, the CDR3 is TGTGCCAGTAGTATCGGGACTCCCTACAATGAGCAGTTCTTC. Residues: CASSIGTPYNEQFF. The genes are TRBV19 and TRBJ2-1, with a tentative D call TRBD2 (6 bases). The CDR3 totals 14 residues. Germline CDR1 is LNHDA and CDR2 is SQIVND (reference sequence). V lost 3 bases to trimming and J lost 2 bases, with 8 bases between them.

J is TRBJ2-3 and V is TRBV5-1; no firm D call. V lost 4 bases, J lost 0 bases, and 12 bases lay in between. The CDR3 length is 15 residues. Per germline, CDR1 SGHRS and CDR2 YFSETQ. The CDR3 reads CASSQNTFSTDTQYF. The CDR3 nucleotides are TGCGCCAGCAGCCAAAACACCTTCAGCACAGATACGCAGTATTTT.

The CDR3 loop reads CASSQGSVDVAKNIQYF. The CDR3 DNA sequence: TGCGCCAGCAGCCAAGGGAGTGTGGATGTGGCCAAAAACATTCAGTACTTC. The chain joins TRBV4-1 to TRBJ2-4; unclear D gene. Germline CDR1 is MGHRA and CDR2 is YSYEKL. V was clipped by 1 base and J by 1 base, with 14 bases between them. CDR3 length equals 17 residues.

This clone was found once. This chain links TRBV19 with TRBJ2-7; 7 nucleotides match TRBD1. The CDR3 runs 15 residues. Trimming at V came to 2 bases and at J to 4 bases, leaving 8 bases not matched to a gene. Germline-derived CDR1 and CDR2 are LNHDA and SQIVND (reference sequence). Here the CDR3 DNA reads TGTGCCAGTAGTATAATGGTAGGGGGCGTGTACGAGCAGTACTTC. Its protein product is CASSIMVGGVYEQYF.

CDR3 nucleotides: TGTGCCAGCAGCTCGACAGGGTCGAATAATTCACCCCTCCACTTT. This translates into CASSSTGSNNSPLHF. V gene TRBV7-3 combines with J gene TRBJ1-6, with TRBD1 matching 7 bases. The germline CDR1 and CDR2 sequences are SGHTA and FQGTGA. This CDR3 region has 15 residues. Losses at the gene ends were 4 bases for V and 5 bases for J; bases not matched to a gene: 5.

A word on this clone: Other DNA sequences in this specimen translate into the identical CDR3. The chain couples TRBV18 to TRBJ1-4; TRBD1 might be the D (6 bases). V was clipped by 6 bases and J by 0 bases, with 8 bases between them. There are 14 residues in the CDR3. Germline V gene data show CDR1 as KGHSH and CDR2 as LQKENI. The CDR3 protein is CASSPGATNEKLFF. CDR3 nucleotide sequence: TGTGCCAGCTCGCCAGGGGCAACTAATGAAAAACTGTTTTTT.

As to this clone: Mismatch with germline at one junction end may stem from a read error. The chain is built from TRBV2 and TRBJ2-3; TRBD2 aligns across 10 bases. The CDR3 contains 14 residues. Per the germline V gene, CDR1 is SNHLY and CDR2 is FYNNEI. CDR3 nucleotides: TGTGCCAGCAGTCTAGCGGGAGCCGTAGATACGCAGTCCTTT. It codes for CASSLAGAVDTQSF.

Only one count was recorded for this clone. The CDR3 region has the DNA TGTGCCAGCAGCTCGGGACAGGGCGGAGGAAACACCATATATTTT. Translated: CASSSGQGGGNTIYF. The V gene is TRBV5-4, the J gene TRBJ1-3, with 9 bases matching TRBD1. Germline loops: CDR1 SGHNT, CDR2 YYREEE (reference sequence). V shed 3 bases and J 4 bases; nucleotides not matched to a gene: 5. There are 15 residues in the CDR3.

The rearrangement joins TRBV5-1 to TRBJ2-7, with 8 bases identical to TRBD2. Germline loops: CDR1 SGHRS, CDR2 YFSETQ. The CDR3 runs 14 residues. The ends lost 5 bases at V and 2 bases at J; junction bases unmatched: 6. CDR3 protein: CASSNSGETYEQYF. The DNA for the CDR3 is TGCGCCAGCAGTAATAGCGGGGAAACCTACGAGCAGTACTTC.

The V call is TRBV30, the J call TRBJ2-1; D not resolved. The CDR3 has 15 residues. The V gene lost 3 bases and the J gene lost 2 bases, with 14 bases spanning the gap. Germline V gene lookup returns CDR1 GTSNPN and CDR2 SVGIG (reference sequence). The CDR3 region is CAWSPNSNAYNEQFF. CDR3 bases: TGTGCCTGGAGCCCAAACTCGAACGCCTACAATGAGCAGTTCTTC.

The chain has TRBV7-6 and TRBJ2-7, with no clear D. The CDR3 is 19 amino acids. Trimming took off 2 bases at V and 2 bases at J, with 25 bases between the two ends. Germline assignment: CDR1 SGHVS and CDR2 FNYEAQ. The CDR3 sequence: CASSLPSDPHKSSAYEQYF. The CDR3 nucleotides are TGTGCCAGCAGCTTACCCAGCGACCCGCATAAAAGCTCTGCCTACGAGCAGTACTTC.

This sequence joins TRBV27 and TRBJ2-5, with TRBD1 matching 8 bases. There are 13 residues in the CDR3. With V trimmed by 3 bases and J by 8 bases, 5 bases remained unmatched. Germline-derived CDR1 and CDR2 are MNHEY and SMNVEV (reference sequence). DNA of the CDR3: TGTGCCAGCAGTTTCCGGACAGGGAACACCCAGTACTTC. Translated, it gives CASSFRTGNTQYF.

The chain is built from TRBV4-1 and TRBJ2-7; D tentatively fits TRBD1 or TRBD2 (7 bases each). The CDR3 is made up of 17 amino acids. Germline lookup yields CDR1 MGHRA and CDR2 YSYEKL. V lost 3 bases, J lost 0 bases, and 18 bases lay in between. CDR3 in DNA: TGCGCCAGCAGCCACGGGAGGAGGGGGCTTGGCTCCTACGAGCAGTACTTC. It codes for CASSHGRRGLGSYEQYF.

This sequence joins TRBV5-1 and TRBJ2-2; tentatively, D is TRBD1 (7 bases). The CDR3 spans 15 residues. Germline lookup yields CDR1 SGHRS and CDR2 YFSETQ. V lost 3 bases and J lost 4, with 13 bases in between. The CDR3 spells CASSSRQGGTGELFF. The CDR3 DNA follows: TGCGCCAGCAGCTCGCGACAGGGAGGCACCGGGGAGCTGTTTTTT.